This T cell receptor (beta chain) originates from a study of a mutant IDH1 vaccine in newly diagnosed glioma. Across the whole study: Mean patient age was around 40 years; around 60% were male and about 40% female. Most patients had radiochemotherapy with temozolomide before enrollment; others had one alone.

Time point reported: baseline, week 1 (first vaccination visit). Treatment noted: pre-vaccination baseline after standard-of-care therapy. Donors' newly diagnosed IDH1-mutant WHO grade 3 or 4 astrocytomas lacked nuclear ATRX. V shed 2 bases and J 5 bases; nucleotides not matched to a gene: 4. The CDR3 length is 15 residues. From germline, CDR1 is MGHRA and CDR2 YSYEKL. Measured with immunoSEQ multiplex PCR; TCRdb has only the in-frame clones, and not every one. Of approximately 70,000 clones detected, 75% to 85% appear once; the ten largest clones hold more than 6.5%. The clonotype originates from a man in his fifties with glioma. This chain uses TRBV4-1 with TRBJ2-1, with 9 bases fitting TRBD1. Source: PBMCs, taken from a glioma patient treated with radiotherapy, temozolomide or both. The CDR3 reads CASSQPGQGHNEQFF. The CDR3 DNA reads TGCGCCAGCAGCCAACCGGGACAGGGTCACAATGAGCAGTTCTTC.